The clone carrying this TCR beta chain was observed many times. Its matching antigen is unknown. Sequence at one end of the junction differs from germline and may be a read error. This record comes from a study of T-cell reconstitution after alpha-beta-depleted transplantation in children. General observations from the study: Surviving recipient T cells and thymic progenitors underlay high day-60 TCRbeta diversity in some patients.

During its preparation, the TCRbeta library received unique molecular identifiers. MiXCR, applied by TCRdb to the PCR reads, yields one record per CDR3 protein. The data show 800,000 to 1,000,000 distinct CDR3 sequences, roughly 29% seen once. The source is a boy under two years old who had a stem cell transplant for SCID, so the T cells may come from the graft donor. Specimen: PBMCs, mostly from graft donor cells, collected 360 days after TCRalphabeta/CD19-depleted stem cell transplant.

The CDR3 reads CSAASPGPRGVLFF. The CDR3 DNA reads TGCAGTGCCGCGTCCCCTGGCCCCCGAGGGGTGCTGTTTTTT. The chain is built from TRBV20-1 and TRBJ2-2, with D perhaps assigned TRBD1 or TRBD2 (5 bases each). The CDR3 covers 14 residues. Germline V gene sequence: CDR1 DFQATT, CDR2 SNEGSKA (reference sequence).